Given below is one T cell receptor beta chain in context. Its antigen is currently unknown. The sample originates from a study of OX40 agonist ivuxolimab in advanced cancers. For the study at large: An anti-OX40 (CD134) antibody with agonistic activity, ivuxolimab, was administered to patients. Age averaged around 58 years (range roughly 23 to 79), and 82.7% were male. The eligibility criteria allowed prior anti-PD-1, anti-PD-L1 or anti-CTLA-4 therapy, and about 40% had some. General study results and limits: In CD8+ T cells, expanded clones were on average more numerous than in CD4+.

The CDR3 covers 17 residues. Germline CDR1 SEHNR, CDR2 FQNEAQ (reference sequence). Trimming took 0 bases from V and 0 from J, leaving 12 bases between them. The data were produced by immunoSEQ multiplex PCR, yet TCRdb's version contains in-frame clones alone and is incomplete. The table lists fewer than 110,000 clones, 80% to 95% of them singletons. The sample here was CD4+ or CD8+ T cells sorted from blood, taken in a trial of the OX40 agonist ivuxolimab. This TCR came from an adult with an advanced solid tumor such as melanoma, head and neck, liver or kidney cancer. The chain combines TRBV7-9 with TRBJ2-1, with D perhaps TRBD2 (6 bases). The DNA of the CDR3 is TGTGCCAGCAGCTTAGCCCAGCGGGTGAGCTCCTACAATGAGCAGTTCTTC. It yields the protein CASSLAQRVSSYNEQFF.